This is a list of T cell receptor beta chains from one sample in a study of T cells in tuberculosis. TCRdb's copy holds only in-frame clones and misses some; the assay was immunoSEQ multiplex PCR. The table records some 34,000 clones, 87% of them present only once. The sample was PBMCs, taken at tuberculosis diagnosis. These receptors came from an adult with tuberculosis. CDR3s include the opening cysteine and the closing phenylalanine or tryptophan. Each record gives: D gene, clone size, J gene, V gene, CDR3 DNA, CDR3 protein. D genes are given only for firm matches. The listing skips clone size in some rows; elsewhere it reads once, few, many or a size class.

>.|.|TRBJ1-5|TRBV30
TGTGCCTGGAGTGTAGGAGGACGCTACCAGCATTTT
CAWSVGGRYQHF
>.|.|TRBJ1-6|TRBV6-6
TGTGCCAGCAGTTACGCGGGGGGAGGGGCCCCGGCTCTCCACTTT
CASSYAGGGAPALHF
>.|.|TRBJ2-5|TRBV20-1
TGCAGTGCTAGCCTTCAAGAGACCCAGTACTTC
CSASLQETQYF
>TRBD1|.|TRBJ1-2|TRBV5-6
TGTGCCAGCAGTAACAGGGGAACCGTCTATGGCTACACCTTC
CASSNRGTVYGYTF
>.|.|TRBJ2-5|TRBV7-8
TGTGCCAGCAATATCGGGGAGACCCAGTACTTC
CASNIGETQYF
>.|.|TRBJ2-3|TRBV10-3
TGTGCCATCAGTGAACGAGGGGGGGACACAGATACGCAGTATTTT
CAISERGGDTDTQYF
>.|.|TRBJ1-6|TRBV6-6
TGTGCCAGCGGCCGGGGAATGATGGATTCACCCCTCCACTTT
CASGRGMMDSPLHF
>.|.|TRBJ1-5|TRBV30
TGTGCCTGGAGTGTACCACCCCTAGTCCGCCAGCATTTT
CAWSVPPLVRQHF
>.|few|TRBJ2-5|TRBV6-1
TGTGCCAGCAGATACACAGGGACGGAGACCCAGTACTTC
CASRYTGTETQYF
>TRBD1|.|TRBJ2-7|TRBV6-7
TGTGCCAGCAGAACGGGGACAGGGAGCTCCTACGAGCAGTACTTC
CASRTGTGSSYEQYF
>TRBD1|.|TRBJ2-5|TRBV2
TGTGCCAGCAGTAGGGACAGGGGTTCTGAAGAGACCCAGTACTTC
CASSRDRGSEETQYF
>.|.|TRBJ2-2|TRBV7-9
TGTGCCAGCGCGGAGGGCCGGGACACCGGGGAGCTGTTTTTT
CASAEGRDTGELFF
>.|few|TRBJ1-6|TRBV4-3
TGCGCCAGCAGCCAAGATAGGGCGGGTATAGGATCACCCCTCCACTTT
CASSQDRAGIGSPLHF
>.|.|TRBJ2-1|TRBV5-1
TGCGCCAGCAGCTTGGAATGGGGGGAGGAGCAGTTCTTC
CASSLEWGEEQFF
>TRBD2|once|TRBJ2-3|TRBV5-1
TGCGCCAGCACGCGAGGTGGTAGCGGGGGGCCAGATACGCAGTATTTT
CASTRGGSGGPDTQYF
>.|.|TRBJ2-7|TRBV4-1
TGCGCCAGCAGCCAACCCGGGGGGCGCTTATACGAGCAGTACTTC
CASSQPGGRLYEQYF
>.|.|TRBJ2-5|TRBV4-3
TGCGCCAGCAGCCAAGATTACCGGGACTTAAGGGAGACCCAGTACTTC
CASSQDYRDLRETQYF
>.|.|TRBJ1-1|TRBV30
TGTGCCTGGACAGGGGTGAACACTGAAGCTTTCTTT
CAWTGVNTEAFF